A single TCR beta chain is shown here with its context. This specimen comes from a study of blood T cell repertoires in COVID-19. The CDR3 sequence is 17 residues long. In germline, CDR1 is SGHRS, CDR2 YFSETQ. V lost 0 bases to trimming and J lost 0 bases; unmatched junction nucleotides: 9. Data came from immunoSEQ multiplex PCR; TCRdb stores just in-frame clones and leaves some out. The table includes about 180,000 clones, about 85% detected once. Sequencing used peripheral blood. This TCR derives from an elderly woman with acute or convalescent COVID-19. V usage is TRBV5-1 and J usage is TRBJ2-7, with TRBD1 matching 7 bases. This CDR3 is CASSLGIGQASSYEQYF. The DNA of the CDR3 is TGCGCCAGCAGCTTGGGAATTGGACAGGCAAGCTCCTACGAGCAGTACTTC.